This T cell receptor (beta chain) was recorded in a study of blood T cell repertoires in COVID-19. In the study overall: Some COVID-19 samples were acute and others convalescent; all came from the United States, Italy and Spain. PBMCs, B-cell-depleted T cells, or T cells provided the cDNA or gDNA that made up the material.

Seattle-derived patients entered the study during active infection and were followed longitudinally. Methods used by the authors: Reference gene primer amplification gave estimated nucleated cell counts. The table came from immunoSEQ multiplex PCR; TCRdb's copy has only in-frame clones and leaves some out. That table is the source of V, J and clone size, and D and trimming were worked out from the DNA. The table lists hundreds of thousands of clones, around 90% of them singletons. V was trimmed by 4 bases and J by 3 bases, leaving 13 bases between them. This CDR3 spans 15 amino acids. Germline V gene lookup returns CDR1 LNHDA and CDR2 SQIVND (reference sequence).

The rearrangement links TRBV19 to TRBJ2-1; the D gene is possibly TRBD2 (5 bases). Sequencing was performed on peripheral blood. The origin of this receptor is a woman aged 45-65 years with COVID-19, enrolled during active disease. The CDR3 DNA reads TGTGCCAGTAGTACGGAGGACTTCCACTACAATGAGCAGTTCTTC. This encodes CASSTEDFHYNEQFF. The whole variable domain, filled in from reference TRBV19 and TRBJ2-1, reads DGGITQSPKYLFRKEGQNVTLSCEQNLNHDAMYWYRQDPGQGLRLIYYSQIVNDFQKGDIAEGYSVSREKKESFPLTVTSAQKNPTAFYLCASSTEDFHYNEQFFGPGTRLTVL.